The clone carrying this T cell receptor beta chain has a handful of counts. Its antigen is unidentified. The junction does not match germline at one end; this may be a read error. The data are from a study of blood T cells in healthy people across ages. Study observations and caveats: Among long-lived donors, naive CD4+ cells were more numerous and diversity higher than in aged donors. Because sorting was not performed, PBMCs prevented conclusive naive versus antigen-experienced comparison.

Primed by a sample-barcoded 5' primer and a J-beta primer mix, a second PCR proceeded for 7 to 11 cycles. Each cDNA molecule carried a tag from a template-switch adaptor that contained 12 random nucleotides. Every sample returned 2.5 million or more CDR3-containing paired-end reads. TCRdb fed the 5' RACE reads into MiXCR, producing one record per CDR3 protein. The table lists some 700,000 distinct CDR3 sequences, 22% of them singletons. Germline CDR1 and CDR2: SGHTA and FQGNSA. CDR3 length: 13 amino acids. The clonotype was recovered from a man aged 65-85 years in good health. Sequencing was done on a sample of blood. The V gene is TRBV7-2, the J gene TRBJ2-5; D remains ambiguous. This CDR3 is CASSLGGIGSPFF. CDR3 coding DNA: TGTGCCAGCAGCTTAGGAGGCATAGGTTCACCGTTCTTC.